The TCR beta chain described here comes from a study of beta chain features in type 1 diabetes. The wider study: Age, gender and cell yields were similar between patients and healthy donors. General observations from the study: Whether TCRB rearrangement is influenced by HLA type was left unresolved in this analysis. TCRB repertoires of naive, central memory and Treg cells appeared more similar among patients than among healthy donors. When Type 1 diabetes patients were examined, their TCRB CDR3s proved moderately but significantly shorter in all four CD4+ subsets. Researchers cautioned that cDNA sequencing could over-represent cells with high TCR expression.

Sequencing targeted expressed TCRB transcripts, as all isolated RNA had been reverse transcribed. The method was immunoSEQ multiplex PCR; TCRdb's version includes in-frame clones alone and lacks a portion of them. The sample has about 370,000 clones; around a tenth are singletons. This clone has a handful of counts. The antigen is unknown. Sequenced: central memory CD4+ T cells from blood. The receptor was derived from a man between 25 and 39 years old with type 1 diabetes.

CDR3 in amino acids: CSVESRAMNTEAFF. The CDR3 nucleotides are TGCAGCGTTGAAAGCAGGGCTATGAACACTGAAGCTTTCTTT. The gene calls are TRBV29-1 and TRBJ1-1, with D possibly matching TRBD1 (5 bases). This CDR3 has 14 amino acids. Germline V CDR1 and CDR2: SQVTM, ANQGSEA. V was shortened by 2 bases and J by 0 bases, with 10 bases between the two germline ends.